The 6 T cell receptor beta chains in this list originate from one sample, sequenced in a study of regulatory T cells in long-lasting Graves disease. Described time point: newly diagnosed GD, antithyroid drugs for less than 3 months. There was RNA extracted from PBMCs, and the TCR library was made from it. Researchers made TCR beta libraries by using iRepertoire HTBI primers and running Arm-PCR on CDR3 regions. MiXCR was run by TCRdb on the multiplex PCR reads, yielding one entry per CDR3 protein. The sample consists of 400,000 to 450,000 distinct CDR3 sequences, less than 20% of them appearing once. This sample also appeared in a second study, on T cells in Graves' hyperthyroidism and ophthalmopathy.

Source: peripheral blood mononuclear cells (PBMCs), taken at new diagnosis, from a patient treated with antithyroid drugs. The origin of the receptors is a woman aged 25 to 39 with Graves disease.

This clonotype was seen ten or more times. The J gene is TRBJ1-1, the V gene TRBV28; no firm D call. This CDR3 is 12 amino acids long. Germline CDR1 is MDHEN and CDR2 is SYDVKM. CDR3 sequence: CGRRVVATEAFF. The CDR3 DNA reads as TGTGGCAGACGAGTTGTTGCCACTGAAGCTTTCTTT.

This clonotype turned up a few times. The rearrangement uses TRBV27 and TRBJ2-1; the match to TRBD2 covers 8 bases. This CDR3 comprises 18 residues. Germline lookup yields CDR1 MNHEY and CDR2 SMNVEV (reference sequence). V trimming: 3 bases; J trimming: 7 bases; junction bases outside the gene matches: 17. The CDR3 coding sequence is TGTGCCAGCAGTTTTGGGGATGGCGGGAGGTTCTTGAAAAATGAGCAGTTCTTC. This gives the protein CASSFGDGGRFLKNEQFF.

This clonotype was seen many times. V gene TRBV7-2 combines with J gene TRBJ2-6; D tentatively reads TRBD1 or TRBD2 (5 bases each). The CDR3 has 16 residues. Germline values: CDR1 SGHTA, CDR2 FQGNSA. V was pared by 1 base and J by 0 bases, with 7 bases between. The CDR3 region is CASSLGGTSGANVLTF. CDR3 coding DNA: TGTGCCAGCAGCTTAGGGGGGACCTCTGGGGCCAACGTCCTGACTTTC.

This clonotype has at least ten counts. The gene calls are TRBV7-2 and TRBJ2-3; unclear D gene. The CDR3 covers 15 residues. Germline-derived CDR1 and CDR2 are SGHTA and FQGNSA. The V end was cut by 5 bases, the J end by 0 bases, with 12 bases between. CDR3 DNA sequence: TGTGCCAGCAGCCCCCTCGCTGGAAGCACAGATACGCAGTATTTT. This gives the protein CASSPLAGSTDTQYF.

The sample holds many counts of this clonotype. The V call is TRBV7-6, the J call TRBJ1-2; TRBD1 aligns across 9 bases. The CDR3 is 17 amino acids. The J segment lost 8 bases and the V segment lost 3 bases, leaving 16 bases of the junction unmatched. Germline CDR1 and CDR2: SGHVS and FNYEAQ. The CDR3 region has the DNA TGTGCCAGCAGCTTGACGGGACAGGGAAACCTAGATGGGGGCTACACCTTC. It codes for CASSLTGQGNLDGGYTF.

This clonotype appeared many times. This chain uses TRBV27 with TRBJ2-3, with no clear D. This CDR3 has 14 amino acids. Trimming took off 2 bases at V and 2 bases at J, with 8 bases between the two ends. From germline, CDR1 is MNHEY and CDR2 SMNVEV (reference sequence). CDR3 sequence reads: CASSLRPITDTQYF. The CDR3 nucleotides are TGTGCCAGCAGTTTACGTCCAATCACAGATACGCAGTATTTT.